The next 3 T cell receptor beta chains were all read from a single sample in a study of cytomegalovirus exposure and HLA in healthy donors. The PCR employed 60 Vbeta primers together with 13 Jbeta primers. Some clones are missing from TCRdb's copy, which holds only in-frame ones; the method was immunoSEQ multiplex PCR. Counted here are 95,000 to 150,000 clones, approximately 84% occurring once; the ten biggest clones make up approximately 0.24%. The sample was PBMCs. These TCRs come from a man aged 50 to 59 in good health and CMV-seronegative.

The V gene is TRBV7-9, the J gene TRBJ2-2; the D gene is possibly TRBD1 (6 bases). The germline gives CDR1 SEHNR, CDR2 FQNEAQ (reference sequence). The germline V and J ends were trimmed by 5 bases and 3 bases, with 10 bases remaining between them. The CDR3 length is 14 residues. The CDR3 protein is CASSGGPHTGELFF. DNA for the CDR3: TGTGCCAGCAGCGGGGGCCCCCACACCGGGGAGCTGTTTTTT.

This chain links TRBV19 with TRBJ2-7; 10 bases fit TRBD1. The length of the CDR3 is 13 residues. With V trimmed by 4 bases and J by 3 bases, 0 bases remained unmatched. Germline loops: CDR1 LNHDA, CDR2 SQIVND (reference sequence). In DNA form, the CDR3 reads TGTGCCAGTAGTAGGACAGGGGGCTACGAGCAGTACTTC. This translates into CASSRTGGYEQYF. Together with reference TRBV19 and TRBJ2-7, the CDR3 gives the full variable domain: DGGITQSPKYLFRKEGQNVTLSCEQNLNHDAMYWYRQDPGQGLRLIYYSQIVNDFQKGDIAEGYSVSREKKESFPLTVTSAQKNPTAFYLCASSRTGGYEQYFGPGTRLTVT.

The chain employs TRBV11-3 and TRBJ2-7, with a tentative D call TRBD1 (6 bases). V lost 3 bases, J lost 0 bases, and 12 bases lay in between. This CDR3 comprises 15 residues. Germline loops: CDR1 SGHNT, CDR2 YENEEA. The CDR3 here is CASSFSGASSYEQYF. The CDR3 nucleotides are TGTGCCAGCAGCTTTTCAGGGGCGAGCTCCTACGAGCAGTACTTC.